The present T cell receptor (beta chain) was sequenced within a study of cytomegalovirus exposure and HLA in healthy donors. A multiplex PCR was run with 60 Vbeta primers and 13 Jbeta primers. Produced via immunoSEQ multiplex PCR; TCRdb's table is partial and in-frame only. The sample has some 200,000 clones; 75% to 85% are singletons. The CDR3 has 14 amino acids. The V and J ends lost 2 bases and 10 bases, in that order; junction bases with no gene match: 5. Germline CDR1 is MNHEY and CDR2 is SMNVEV (reference sequence). The chain links TRBV27 to TRBJ1-6; 7 bases fit TRBD1. The sample comprised PBMCs. This receptor was taken from a girl aged 10 to 17 in good health and CMV-seronegative. CDR3 loop: CASSLDRVDSPLHF. CDR3 bases: TGTGCCAGCAGTTTAGACAGGGTTGACTCACCCCTCCACTTT.